The 10 T cell receptor beta chains below were found in one sample sequenced in a study of CD8 T cells in Susac syndrome (dated by TCRdb to between 2018 and 2020). The library was generated by the immunoSEQ multiplex PCR assay. RNA was extracted using the RNeasy kit, and roughly 0.5 to 1 ug of the RNA was reverse transcribed with random hexamers. TCRdb applied fastp at Q25 and MiXCR to the public reads, then kept only in-frame beta chains. Every entry covers one CDR3 protein and lists the most common genes and DNA from its rows. Recorded for this sample are about 300,000 distinct CDR3 sequences; about nine tenths of them occurred a single time. The ten largest clones capture approximately 0.2% of the sample. Sequencing was done on a sample of CD8+ T cells from PBMCs. Source of these receptors: a human donor with multiple sclerosis.

The gene calls are TRBV7-9 and TRBJ2-7; D unresolved. Trimming took off 6 bases at V and 9 bases at J, with 18 bases between the two ends. The germline V gene has CDR1 SEHNR and CDR2 FQNEAQ (reference sequence). The CDR3 length is 13 residues. For the CDR3, the DNA is TGTGCCAGCAGATCTCCGAGCAGCAACGGGCAGTACTTC. It codes for CASRSPSSNGQYF.

This clonotype has more than one count but fewer than ten. The V call is TRBV7-2, the J call TRBJ2-7; the D is unclear. CDR3 length: 13 amino acids. Per the germline V gene, CDR1 is SGHTA and CDR2 is FQGNSA. V lost 1 base and J 3 bases, leaving 7 bases between the germline ends. The CDR3 nucleotides read TGTGCCAGCAGCTTAGGGTACGGCTACGAGCAGTACTTC. Translation: CASSLGYGYEQYF.

V is TRBV28 and J is TRBJ2-5; 7 bases are shared with TRBD2. Germline loops: CDR1 MDHEN, CDR2 SYDVKM. After removal of 5 bases from V and 3 bases from J, the junction contained 9 bases not matched to a gene. This CDR3 spans 15 amino acids. The CDR3 loop reads CASSHSRLAEETQYF. For the CDR3, the DNA is TGTGCCAGCAGTCACTCCCGGCTAGCGGAAGAGACCCAGTACTTC.

The chain recombines TRBV7-2 with TRBJ2-1; 8 positions agree with TRBD2. The CDR3 covers 13 residues. V dropped 7 bases and J dropped 6; count of bases not matched to a gene: 5. CDR1 and CDR2 (germline): SGHTA, FQGNSA. CDR3 protein: CASIVAGINEQFF. Written as DNA, the CDR3 is TGTGCCAGCATCGTAGCGGGGATCAATGAGCAGTTCTTC.

The V and J genes are TRBV27 and TRBJ2-7; tentatively, D is TRBD2 (6 bases). The V gene lost 8 bases and the J gene lost 0 bases, with 17 bases spanning the gap. Germline V CDR1 and CDR2: MNHEY, SMNVEV (reference sequence). The CDR3 is made up of 15 amino acids. In nucleotides, the CDR3 is TGTGCCAGCTCGATTTTTGGGGGGACCTCCTACGAGCAGTACTTC. This sequence encodes CASSIFGGTSYEQYF.

V gene TRBV28 combines with J gene TRBJ2-7; no reliable D call. This CDR3 spans 11 amino acids. Trimming removed 5 bases at V and 6 bases at J, with 8 bases between. Germline-derived CDR1 and CDR2 are MDHEN and SYDVKM. The DNA of the CDR3 is TGTGCCAGCAGTCCCACGGGCGAGCAGTACTTC. Its protein product is CASSPTGEQYF.

V gene TRBV4-3 combines with J gene TRBJ2-3; TRBD2 agrees at 10 bases. Losses at the gene ends were 2 bases for V and 3 bases for J; bases not matched to a gene: 2. Per germline, CDR1 LGHNA and CDR2 YSLEER. The CDR3 consists of 15 residues. CDR3 in DNA: TGCGCCAGCAGCCAAACTAGCGGGGTAACAGATACGCAGTATTTT. It specifies CASSQTSGVTDTQYF.

J is TRBJ2-2 and V is TRBV6-2 or TRBV6-3; 13 positions match TRBD2. Germline V gene data show CDR1 as MNHEY and CDR2 as SVGEGT. The V and J ends lost 5 bases and 4 bases, in that order; junction bases with no gene match: 4. This CDR3 comprises 16 residues. CDR3 nucleotides: TGTGCCAGCAGTGAGACTAGCGGGGGGCCCACCGGGGAGCTGTTTTTT. This translates into CASSETSGGPTGELFF.

The J gene is TRBJ2-3, the V gene TRBV28, with 7 positions matching TRBD1. V lost 8 bases, J lost 0 bases, and 8 bases stayed unmatched. Germline V gene sequence: CDR1 MDHEN, CDR2 SYDVKM. The CDR3 runs 15 residues. CDR3 residues: CASAPTGASTDTQYF. In DNA form, the CDR3 reads TGTGCCAGCGCTCCTACAGGGGCCAGCACAGATACGCAGTATTTT.

The CDR3 sequence: CASSLVLAGTGELFF. The CDR3 DNA sequence: TGCGCCAGCAGCTTGGTGCTAGCAGGCACCGGGGAGCTGTTTTTT. The chain couples TRBV5-1 to TRBJ2-2, with a weak D call TRBD2 (5 bases). From germline, CDR1 is SGHRS and CDR2 YFSETQ. The CDR3 is made up of 15 amino acids. The V gene lost 0 bases and the J gene lost 4 bases, with 10 bases spanning the gap.